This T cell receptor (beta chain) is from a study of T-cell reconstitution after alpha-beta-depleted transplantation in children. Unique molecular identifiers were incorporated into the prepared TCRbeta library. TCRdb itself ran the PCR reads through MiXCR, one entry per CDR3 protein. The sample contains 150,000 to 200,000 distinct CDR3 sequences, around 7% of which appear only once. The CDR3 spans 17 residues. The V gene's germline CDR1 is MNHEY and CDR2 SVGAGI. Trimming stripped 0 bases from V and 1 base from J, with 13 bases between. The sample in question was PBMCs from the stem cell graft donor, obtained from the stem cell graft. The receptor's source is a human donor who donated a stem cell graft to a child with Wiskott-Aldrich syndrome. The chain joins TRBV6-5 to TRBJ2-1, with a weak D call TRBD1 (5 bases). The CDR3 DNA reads TGTGCCAGCAGTTACTCAGGCAGGGTCAGTTCCTACAATGAGCAGTTCTTC. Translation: CASSYSGRVSSYNEQFF.